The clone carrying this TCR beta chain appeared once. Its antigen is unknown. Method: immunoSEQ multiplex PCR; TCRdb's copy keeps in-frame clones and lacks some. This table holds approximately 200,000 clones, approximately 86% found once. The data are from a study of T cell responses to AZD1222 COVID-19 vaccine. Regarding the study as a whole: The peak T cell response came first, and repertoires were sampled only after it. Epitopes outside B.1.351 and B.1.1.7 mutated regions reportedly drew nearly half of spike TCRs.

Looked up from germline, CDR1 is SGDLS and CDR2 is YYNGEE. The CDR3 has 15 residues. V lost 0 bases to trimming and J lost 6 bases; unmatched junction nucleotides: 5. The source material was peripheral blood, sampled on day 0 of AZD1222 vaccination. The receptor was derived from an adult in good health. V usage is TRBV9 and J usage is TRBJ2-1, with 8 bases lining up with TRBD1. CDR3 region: CASSVEGQGANEQFF. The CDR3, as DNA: TGTGCCAGCAGCGTAGAGGGGCAGGGGGCCAATGAGCAGTTCTTC.